A single T cell receptor beta chain is shown here with its context. Germline assignment: CDR1 SGHNT and CDR2 YYREEE (reference sequence). Trimming pared 3 bases from V and 0 bases from J, leaving 17 bases between. CDR3 length: 17 amino acids. The data belong to a study of beta chain features in type 1 diabetes. Using CD45RO/CCR7/CD25/CD127/CD95/CD27, CD4+ naive, central memory, regulatory and stem cell-like memory cells were sorted. Reverse transcribing all isolated RNA meant expressed TCRB transcripts were sequenced. Libraries were prepared by immunoSEQ multiplex PCR; TCRdb keeps only in-frame clonotypes and omits some of them. The sample has hundreds of thousands of clones, roughly a sixth seen once; the top ten hold roughly 0.098%.

The sample comprised naive CD4+ T cells from blood. This TCR derives from a man younger than 35 in good health. The rearrangement links TRBV5-4 to TRBJ2-3; D perhaps matches TRBD1 (5 bases). CDR3 region: CASSYRQSSSSTDTQYF. CDR3 DNA: TGTGCCAGCAGCTACCGACAGTCCAGTTCTAGCACAGATACGCAGTATTTT. Using reference TRBV5-4 and TRBJ2-3 for the parts outside the CDR3, the full variable domain is ETGVTQSPTHLIKTRGQQVTLRCSSQSGHNTVSWYQQALGQGPQFIFQYYREEENGRGNFPPRFSGLQFPNYSSELNVNALELDDSALYLCASSYRQSSSSTDTQYFGPGTRLTVL.